A single sample gave rise to the 4 T cell receptor beta chains below, sequenced in a study of Graves' ophthalmopathy and Graves' hyperthyroidism. Investigators amplified TCR beta CDR3 regions from RNA transcripts. HTBI-primed first-round RT-PCR preceded second-round multiplex PCR. TCRdb redid the calling of the multiplex PCR reads with MiXCR, one entry per CDR3 protein. Of roughly 50,000 distinct CDR3 sequences listed, around 48% are singletons. The sequenced sample consisted of peripheral blood. The receptors derive from an adult man with Graves' ophthalmopathy.

The rearrangement uses TRBV15 and TRBJ2-3; D assignment may be TRBD1 or TRBD2 (6 bases each). The CDR3 is 15 residues long. V was clipped by 4 bases and J by 3 bases, with 14 bases between them. CDR1 LNHNV and CDR2 YYDKDF come from the germline V gene (reference sequence). The CDR3 region is CATSTREGGTDTQYF. In DNA, the CDR3 is TGTGCCACCAGCACCCGCGAAGGGGGGACAGATACGCAGTATTTT.

The genes are TRBV13 and TRBJ2-7; the match to TRBD2 covers 14 bases. The CDR3 totals 16 residues. V shed 8 bases and J 6 bases; nucleotides not matched to a gene: 12. In germline, CDR1 is PRHDT, CDR2 FYEKMQ (reference sequence). The CDR3 sequence: CASSPGLAGGRAEQYF. CDR3 bases: TGTGCCAGCTCACCAGGACTAGCGGGAGGTAGGGCCGAGCAGTACTTC.

This clonotype was detected many times. The rearrangement uses TRBV20-1 and TRBJ1-5; D unclear. The CDR3 sequence is 14 residues long. The germline V gene has CDR1 DFQATT and CDR2 SNEGSKA (reference sequence). V was cut by 3 bases and J by 0 bases, with 9 bases left in between. Here the CDR3 reads CSASRRYSNQPQHF. Here the CDR3 DNA reads TGCAGTGCTAGTAGACGGTATAGCAATCAGCCCCAGCATTTT.

The chain joins TRBV12-3 or TRBV12-4 to TRBJ1-6; 11 bases are shared with TRBD1. CDR3 length equals 19 residues. Trimming took 4 bases from V and 6 from J; bases not matched to a gene: 14. The CDR3 DNA follows: TGTGCCAGCAGTTCCCTCAGAGCCGGGACAGGGGGTAGTAATTCACCCCTCCACTTT. This translates into CASSSLRAGTGGSNSPLHF.